The clone carrying this T cell receptor beta chain was counted a few times. This likely comes from a read error, as the CDR3 has no conserved phenylalanine or tryptophan at its end. This entry belongs to a study of neurological immune-mediated disorders. The team produced cDNA through 5'RACE using 10-nucleotide random UMIs. Every sequencing run produced over 170 million TCR-beta sequences, and the sequences from any one run covered 15-18 subjects. TCRdb ran MiXCR on the 5' RACE reads and lists one entry per CDR3 protein. The data hold about 55,000 distinct CDR3 sequences, with roughly 4.3% observed a single time. The sequenced material came from PBMCs. The clonotype comes from a man aged 45-65 years with multiple sclerosis.

CDR3 amino acids: CASSLALENYGYTN. CDR3 coding DNA: TGCGCCAGCAGCTTGGCCTTGGAGAACTATGGCTACACCAAC. V gene TRBV5-1 combines with J gene TRBJ1-2; D unresolved. Germline CDR1 reads SGHRS; CDR2 reads YFSETQ. CDR3 length equals 14 residues. Trimming stripped 0 bases from V and 2 bases from J, with 8 bases between.